A single TCR beta chain is shown here with its context. As yet, its antigen is unknown. Treatment: oral pan-JAK inhibitor, 5-10 mg twice daily. Germline CDR1 and CDR2: SGHDT and YYEEEE. This CDR3 has 18 residues. Trimming shortened V by 4 bases and J by 5 bases, and 24 bases separated the two germline ends. These data belong to a study of CD8+ T cells in alopecia areata. The study, taken as a whole, reports: Normal scalp had lower clonality than lesional scalp, with alopecia totalis/universalis lesions showing this most strongly. One nonresponder leaves baseline CD8+ expansion's link to response uncertain.

Sequencing relied on a cDNA template that was reverse transcribed from extracted RNA. Generated by immunoSEQ multiplex PCR, the TCRdb table keeps only in-frame clones and is missing some. Counted here are about 190,000 clones, roughly 60% occurring once; the ten biggest clones make up around 0.92%. The sequencing here drew on CD4+ T cells sorted from blood, taken at week 24, from a patient treated with tofacitinib. V usage is TRBV5-6 and J usage is TRBJ2-2; possibly TRBD2 for D (6 bases). This sequence was found in a human donor with alopecia areata. CDR3 sequence reads: CASSPDLNRGRGTGELFF. The CDR3 region has the DNA TGTGCCAGCAGCCCAGACCTGAACAGAGGCCGGGGGACCGGGGAGCTGTTTTTT.